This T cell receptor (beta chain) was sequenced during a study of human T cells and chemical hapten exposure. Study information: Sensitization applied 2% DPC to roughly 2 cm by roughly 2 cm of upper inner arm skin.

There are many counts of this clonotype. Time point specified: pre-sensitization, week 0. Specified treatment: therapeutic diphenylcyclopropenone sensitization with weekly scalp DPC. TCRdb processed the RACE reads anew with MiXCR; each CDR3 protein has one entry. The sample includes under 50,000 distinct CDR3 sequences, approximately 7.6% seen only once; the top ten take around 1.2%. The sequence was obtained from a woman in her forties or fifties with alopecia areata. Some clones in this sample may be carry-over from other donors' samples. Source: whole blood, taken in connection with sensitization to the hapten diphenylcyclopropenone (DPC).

The CDR3 reads CASSPGVRVGETQYF. In nucleotides, the CDR3 is TGTGCCAGCAGCCCAGGGGTCAGGGTCGGAGAGACCCAGTACTTC. The rearrangement joins TRBV5-6 to TRBJ2-5, with D possibly being TRBD1 (6 bases). The CDR3 covers 15 residues. Germline lookup yields CDR1 SGHDT and CDR2 YYEEEE. Between the trimmed V and J ends, which lost 4 bases and 4 bases, there was a span of 17 bases.